These 24 T cell receptor delta chains were sequenced from one sample in a study of γδ T cells in repeated Plasmodium falciparum infection. TCRdb fed the multiplex PCR reads into CATT to redo clone calling. The sample carries more than 45,000 delta-chain clones, over 1.5% recorded once. Gammadelta T cells were flow-sorted from PBMC into Vgamma9/Vdelta2+ and Vdelta2-negative populations for bulk analysis. Sequenced material: gamma-delta T cells from blood. These TCRs come from a pool of human donors (malaria-infected and uninfected, not separated).

V gene TRDV3 combines with J gene TRDJ1, with D possibly TRDD3 on 6 matching bases. The J gene, missing from TCRdb, was assigned here through DNA to germline matching. The CDR3 runs to 16 residues. Germline values: CDR1 TVYSNPD, CDR2 GDNSRS (reference sequence). V was cut by 4 bases and J by 2 bases, with 23 bases left in between. CDR3 coding DNA: TGTGCCTCTAATTGGTATCTGGGGATCCAAACCGATAAACTCATCTTT. Translation gives CASNWYLGIQTDKLIF.

This clone appeared many times. A far larger clone is just one base off, so this is likely a read error. At the DNA level, this CDR3 is encoded by other sequences in the same sample as well. The rearrangement uses TRDV2 and TRDJ1, with D hard to call. CDR1 is GEAIGNYY and CDR2 is EKD in the germline V gene. The CDR3 has 18 residues. CDR3: CACDTKYYQPMYTDKLIF. The CDR3 bases are TGTGCTTGTGACACGAAGTACTACCAGCCGATGTACACCGATAAACTCATCTTT.

This clone was seen at least ten times. The chain joins TRDV1 to TRDJ1, with D tentatively TRDD3 (6 bases). Trimming took 7 bases from V and 7 from J, leaving 31 bases between them. From germline, CDR1 is TSWWSYY and CDR2 QGS. CDR3 length: 18 amino acids. DNA for the CDR3: TGTGCTCTTGAGCTTTCCGGCCTGGGGACTCCAGCGAAAACTAAACTCATCTTT. It specifies CALELSGLGTPAKTKLIF.

This clone was seen a handful of times. This sequence is one base from a far larger clone and is likely a read error. The chain employs TRDV1 and TRDJ1; 7 bases match TRDD3. The J gene, absent from TCRdb, was called here by matching the DNA to germline. Per germline, CDR1 TSWWSYY and CDR2 QGS. With 1 base clipped from V and 5 bases from J, the junction kept 13 bases outside the gene matches. CDR3 length: 17 residues. CDR3 residues: CALGEPPYGGIPDKLIF. The CDR3 bases are TGTGCTCTTGGGGAACCGCCCTACGGGGGGATCCCGGATAAACTCATCTTT.

As to this clone: Germline and junction disagree at one end, which may indicate a read error. The rearrangement uses TRDV1 and TRDJ1, with D perhaps matching TRDD2 or TRDD3 (5 bases each). Per germline, CDR1 TSWWSYY and CDR2 QGS. The CDR3 is 23 amino acids. The DNA for the CDR3 is TGTGCTATTGGGATCCAGCCTGGACCTTCTTGGCAGGGAAACAGAAGGTACACCGATAAACTCATCTTT. Protein product: CAIGIQPGPSWQGNRRYTDKLIF.

This clone was detected many times. The protein recorded in TCRdb matches a much larger clone and deviates from this DNA's translation at residue 10, suggesting a read error; the protein here is obtained by translating the DNA. V gene TRDV1 combines with J gene TRDJ1; D is perhaps TRDD2 (6 bases). Looked up from germline, CDR1 is TSWWSYY and CDR2 is QGS. The CDR3 is made up of 13 amino acids. CDR3 bases: TGTGCTCTATTCCTATTGAACACCGATGAACTCATCTTT. It yields the protein CALFLLNTDELIF.

This clone was picked up a small number of times. The TCRdb protein comes from a much larger clone and disagrees with this DNA's translation at residue 5, likely due to a read error; the protein given here is derived from the DNA. The rearrangement uses TRDV1 and TRDJ1; D gene uncertain. Here the J gene was assigned by germline matching of the DNA, as TCRdb has none. Germline-derived CDR1 and CDR2 are TSWWSYY and QGS. This CDR3 has 10 amino acids. Between the trimmed V and J ends, which lost 5 bases and 8 bases, there was a span of 6 bases. This CDR3 is CALGIRKLIF. CDR3 DNA: TGTGCTCTTGGGATAAGGAAACTCATCTTT.

This clone has a handful of counts. A far larger clone is just one base off, so this is likely a read error. Other DNA sequences within the sample encode an identical CDR3. The chain's CDR3 is CALGELYWGIRYTDKLIF. In DNA, the CDR3 is TGTGCCCTTGGGGAACTTTACTGGGGGATAAGGTACACCGATAAACTCATCTTT. This chain links TRDV1 with TRDJ1; 11 nucleotides align to TRDD3. Matching the DNA to germline supplied the J gene, which TCRdb does not give. The CDR3 consists of 18 residues. From germline, CDR1 is TSWWSYY and CDR2 QGS.

Worth noting for this clone: TCRdb assigns this DNA the protein of a much larger clone, which departs from its translation at residue 22; this likely reflects a read error, and the protein shown comes from translating the DNA. The V gene was identified as TRAV38-2/DV8, while no J gene was called; the table's D gene call, TRDD3, was not cross checked with the DNA. This CDR3 is built from 24 residues. Germline V gene lookup returns CDR1 TSESDYY and CDR2 QEAYKQQN. The CDR3 region is CAYRSPEVPMHWGIEGEDTDKPIF. The CDR3 coding sequence is TGTGCTTATAGAAGCCCGGAGGTTCCTATGCACTGGGGGATTGAGGGTGAGGACACCGATAAACCCATCTTT.

This clone was recorded a few times. The protein recorded in TCRdb matches a much larger clone and deviates from this DNA's translation at residue 7, suggesting a read error; the protein here is obtained by translating the DNA. The V call is TRDV1, the J call TRDJ3; D unresolved. TCRdb supplies no J gene; here it was assigned by aligning the nucleotide sequence to germline. Germline V gene lookup returns CDR1 TSWWSYY and CDR2 QGS. The V end was cut by 0 bases, the J end by 2 bases, with 17 bases between. This CDR3 region has 20 residues. CDR3 coding DNA: TGTGCTCTTGGGGAACTAGATTGCCCCCTCCAAACCTGGGACACCCGACAGATGTTTTTC. Amino acid sequence: CALGELDCPLQTWDTRQMFF.

The table lists this clone with a few counts. TCRdb shows a much larger clone's protein in place of this DNA's translation, and the two differ at residue 4, likely through a read error; the protein shown is translated from the DNA. V and J are TRDV1 and TRDJ1, with TRDD3 matching 8 bases. The J gene is not listed in TCRdb, so it was assigned here from a DNA match to germline. Germline assignment: CDR1 TSWWSYY and CDR2 QGS. This CDR3 contains 20 residues. The CDR3 spells CALEELCESPGGPYTDKLIF. The CDR3 nucleotides read TGTGCTCTTGAGGAACTCTGCGAGTCCCCTGGGGGACCGTACACCGATAAACTCATCTTT.

Many counts were recorded for this clone. For this DNA, TCRdb reports the protein of a much larger clone, which diverges at residue 3, most likely from a read error; the protein presented here is translated directly from the DNA. The J gene is TRDJ1, the V gene TRDV1; 8 bases match TRDD3. The germline V gene encodes CDR1 TSWWSYY and CDR2 QGS. This CDR3 region has 25 residues. CDR3 DNA sequence: TGTGCTCCTGGGGAACTAGGACCCCCCTTAGGGCCCCTCGACTGGGGGGAATTGTACACCGATAAACTCATCTTT. Translation: CAPGELGPPLGPLDWGELYTDKLIF.

This clone was seen more than once but under ten times. This DNA's translation differs at residue 10 from TCRdb's protein, which comes from a much larger clone; a read error is likely, and the protein shown is translated from the DNA. The chain carries TRDV3 and TRDJ1; the D is unclear. CDR1 and CDR2 (germline): TVYSNPD, GDNSRS (reference sequence). This CDR3 spans 13 amino acids. As DNA, the CDR3 is TGTGCCTCCCCAGGCGAGGGAGACGATGAACTCATCTTT. Its protein is CASPGEGDDELIF.

Many counts were recorded for this clone. Other DNA sequences within the sample encode an identical CDR3. V and J are TRDV1 and TRDJ1, with 12 nucleotides matching TRDD3. The ends lost 0 bases at V and 2 bases at J; junction bases unmatched: 28. The CDR3 is 25 residues long. Germline V gene sequence: CDR1 TSWWSYY, CDR2 QGS. The CDR3, as DNA: TGTGCTCTTGGGGAACTAGTAGGGATGTACCGACACGCCCCAGTACTGGGGGATACTACCGATAAACTCATCTTT. This encodes CALGELVGMYRHAPVLGDTTDKLIF.

This clone showed up just a few times. The protein in TCRdb stems from a much larger clone and differs at residues 3 and 7 from this DNA's translation, likely a read error; here the protein is translated from the DNA. The CDR3 spells CAYGKHSLMRGIRSRGCTDKLIF. The CDR3, as DNA: TGTGCCTATGGCAAACACTCCCTAATGAGGGGGATACGCTCCCGGGGTTGCACCGATAAACTCATCTTT. This chain links TRDV2 with TRDJ1; 10 bases line up with TRDD3. The CDR3 is 23 amino acids. J lost 1 base, V lost 8 bases, and 33 bases had no gene match. The germline V gene encodes CDR1 GEAIGNYY and CDR2 EKD.

This clone was seen at least ten times. This sequence joins TRDV1 and TRDJ1; 12 bases are a match to TRDD3. The junction had 23 bases not matched to a gene; V was cut back by 4 bases and J by 8 bases. Germline CDR1 TSWWSYY, CDR2 QGS. The CDR3 has 20 amino acids. This chain's CDR3 is CALGGEFGRWVLGDTTKLIF. The CDR3 nucleotides read TGTGCTCTTGGGGGGGAGTTTGGACGATGGGTACTGGGGGATACAACGAAACTCATCTTT.

There are many counts of this clone. The CDR3 DNA follows: TGTGCTCTTGGGTGTAAGGTTTACACCGATAAACTCATCTTT. Translation gives CALGCKVYTDKLIF. This chain links TRDV1 with TRDJ1, with D unclear. V gave up 5 bases and J gave up 0 bases, with 10 bases separating them. The CDR3 extends over 14 amino acids. Germline V CDR1 and CDR2: TSWWSYY, QGS.

The chain has TRDV2 and TRDJ3, with 8 bases that match TRDD3. The J gene is absent in TCRdb and was assigned here via DNA matching to germline. The CDR3 has 18 residues. V shed 2 bases, J shed 1 base, and the junction held 6 bases outside the gene matches. Germline V gene data show CDR1 as GEAIGNYY and CDR2 as EKD. This CDR3 reads CACDRRYWGSWDTRQMFF. CDR3 DNA: TGTGCCTGTGACAGGAGGTACTGGGGGTCCTGGGACACCCGACAGATGTTTTTC.

This clone was seen many times. A read error likely explains this, since a far larger clone differs by one base. Different DNA sequences within this sample yield the same CDR3. The rearrangement joins TRDV1 to TRDJ1; D perhaps matches TRDD3 (7 bases). V shed 3 bases and J shed 1 base, with 42 bases lying between them. Germline lookup yields CDR1 TSWWSYY and CDR2 QGS. The CDR3 totals 25 residues. The DNA for the CDR3 is TGTGCTCTTGGGGACAGGGGAGTTTGGTCCTTCCCACTGGGGCAAGGGGTTCCACGCACCGATAAACTCATCTTT. Translation gives CALGDRGVWSFPLGQGVPRTDKLIF.

This clone was seen at least ten times. The same CDR3 also results from other DNA sequences found in this sample. The chain joins TRDV1 to TRDJ1; 13 bases align to TRDD3. This CDR3 is built from 25 residues. The V gene's germline CDR1 is TSWWSYY and CDR2 QGS. Losses at the gene ends were 3 bases for V and 3 bases for J; bases not matched to a gene: 31. The CDR3 region is CALGDSAFLTQYWGIRLRGADKLIF. CDR3 in DNA: TGTGCTCTTGGGGACTCGGCCTTCCTTACTCAGTACTGGGGGATACGGCTGAGAGGGGCCGATAAACTCATCTTT.

The V gene is TRAV38-2/DV8, the J gene TRDJ1; the match to TRDD3 covers 11 bases. No J gene was available from TCRdb, and it was assigned here by a germline match of the DNA. The V gene's germline CDR1 is TSESDYY and CDR2 QEAYKQQN. The CDR3 is made up of 17 amino acids. V trimming: 1 base; J trimming: 6 bases; junction bases outside the gene matches: 11. In nucleotides, the CDR3 is TGTGCTTATAGGAGCAGGTACACTACTGGGGGATATTATAAACTCATCTTT. Its translation: CAYRSRYTTGGYYKLIF.

This clone was counted ten times or more. TCRdb records a much larger clone's protein for this DNA, with a difference at residue 10 that likely arises from a read error; the protein given is the translation of the DNA. The chain has TRDV1 and TRDJ1; 8 nucleotides line up with TRDD3. The germline gives CDR1 TSWWSYY, CDR2 QGS. The CDR3 runs to 18 residues. V gave up 3 bases and J gave up 0 bases; unmatched junction bases: 12. The CDR3 nucleotides are TGTGCTCTTGGGGAGACGCCTGGGGGACACGGGTACACCGATAAACTCATCTTT. Protein sequence: CALGETPGGHGYTDKLIF.

Comment on this clone: The amino acid sequence in TCRdb belongs to a much larger clone and departs from this DNA's translation at residue 6, likely a sequencing read error; the sequence shown is translated from the DNA. The genes are TRDV2 and TRDJ3; 13 bases are a match to TRDD3. Trimming cost V 3 bases and J 0 bases; bases outside gene matches: 10. The CDR3 contains 21 residues. CDR1 and CDR2 (germline): GEAIGNYY, EKD. The CDR3 nucleotides are TGTGCCTGTGACTCCGCACTGGGGGATACGAGGAGCTCCTGGGACACCCGACAGATGTTTTTC. Residues: CACDSALGDTRSSWDTRQMFF.

In its sample, this clone was seen many times. With only one base between it and a far larger clone, this is likely a read error. Other DNA variants within this sample encode the same CDR3. The rearrangement joins TRDV3 to TRDJ1; TRDD3 matches 9 bases. The CDR3 has 19 residues. Germline V gene lookup returns CDR1 TVYSNPD and CDR2 GDNSRS (reference sequence). The CDR3 is CAFRRSLYWGTHRSDKLIF. The CDR3 DNA follows: TGCGCCTTTCGAAGGTCCCTTTACTGGGGGACCCACCGATCCGATAAACTCATCTTT. Supplemented by reference TRDV3 and TRDJ1, the full variable domain reads CDKVTQSSPDQTVASGSEVVLLCTYDTVYSNPDLFWYRIRPDYSFQFVFYGDNSRSEGADFTQGRFSVKHILTQKAFHLVISPVRTEDSATYYCAFRRSLYWGTHRSDKLIFGKGTRVTVEP.